This T cell receptor beta chain originates from a study of molecular identifiers for immune sequencing clone quantification. Study-wide context: Four portions were sequenced after RNA from around 20,000 or 99,000 naive CD8 cells was split five ways in replicates. Findings of the study overall: Clones exceeding 20 RNA copies carried over 99% of effector molecules but under 1% of naive-cell molecules.

This clonotype showed up many times. As yet, its antigen is unknown. TCRdb processed the PCR reads anew with MiXCR; each CDR3 protein has one entry. The table shows 60,000 to 75,000 distinct CDR3 sequences, with 15% to 20% occurring only once. The V gene's germline CDR1 is LGHDT and CDR2 YNNKEL (reference sequence). This CDR3 spans 13 amino acids. Trimming shortened V by 5 bases and J by 2 bases, and 10 bases separated the two germline ends. The authors gated naive CD8 T cells as CD8+CD4-CCR7+CD45RA+ for sorting. This TCR was recovered from a human donor in good health. Some libraries in this study had Jurkat cell RNA spiked in. The gene calls are TRBV3-1 and TRBJ2-7; D tentatively fits TRBD1 or TRBD2 (5 bases each). The specimen was naive CD8+ T cells from blood, with Jurkat cell RNA spiked in. Described subset: FACS-sorted CD8+CD4-CCR7+CD45RA+ naive T cells. The CDR3 sequence: CASSFGATYEQYF. CDR3 nucleotides: TGTGCCAGCAGCTTCGGGGCCACCTACGAGCAGTACTTC.